These 23 T cell receptor beta chains were all obtained from the same sample, sequenced in a study of blood T cell repertoires in COVID-19. Using immunoSEQ multiplex PCR, the repertoire was profiled, and TCRdb retains in-frame clones only, with some absent. There are around 290,000 clones in the sample; about 89% occur only once, and about 4.6% lies in the top ten. Material for sequencing was peripheral blood. Every receptor here comes from a man between 40 and 49 years old with acute or convalescent COVID-19.

This chain links TRBV6-4 with TRBJ1-2, with 10 bases aligning to TRBD1. This CDR3 contains 15 residues. Germline CDR1 is MRHNA and CDR2 is SNTAGT. Losses at the gene ends were 6 bases for V and 4 bases for J; bases not matched to a gene: 8. CDR3 coding DNA: TGTGCCAGCAGCCGCGCGACAGGGGGCATCTATGGCTACACCTTC. Residues: CASSRATGGIYGYTF.

CDR3 residues: CASSLDSYNEQFF. The CDR3 bases are TGCGCCAGCAGCTTGGACAGCTACAATGAGCAGTTCTTC. V gene TRBV5-1 combines with J gene TRBJ2-1; D is ambiguous. Germline lookup yields CDR1 SGHRS and CDR2 YFSETQ. This CDR3 is 13 amino acids long. Trimming removed 0 bases at V and 3 bases at J, with 4 bases between.

The chain has TRBV4-2 and TRBJ2-3; 11 positions agree with TRBD2. The V and J ends lost 4 bases and 5 bases, in that order; junction bases with no gene match: 8. Germline V gives CDR1 LGHNA, CDR2 YNFKEQ. This CDR3 has 16 residues. The DNA for the CDR3 is TGTGCCAGCAGCCCTCGACTAGCGGGGTGGGAAGATACGCAGTATTTT. This gives the protein CASSPRLAGWEDTQYF.

V gene TRBV5-8 combines with J gene TRBJ1-1; D perhaps matches TRBD1 (5 bases). Trimming took 3 bases from V and 1 from J, leaving 13 bases between them. Germline V lookup: CDR1 SGHTS, CDR2 YDEGEE. The CDR3 runs 15 residues. The CDR3 nucleotides are TGTGCCAGCAGCTACGGAGGGACCCGGAACACTGAAGCTTTCTTT. Translating it yields CASSYGGTRNTEAFF.

This chain uses TRBV12-3 or TRBV12-4 with TRBJ1-4; no clear D gene. V lost 5 bases, J lost 9 bases, and 7 bases lay in between. This CDR3 is 11 amino acids long. In nucleotides, the CDR3 is TGTGCCAGCAGTGAAACTAAAAAACTGTTTTTT. It translates to CASSETKKLFF.

The V gene is TRBV6-4, the J gene TRBJ2-6; D not resolved. The CDR3 length is 14 residues. The V end was cut by 0 bases, the J end by 4 bases, with 4 bases between. From germline, CDR1 is MRHNA and CDR2 SNTAGT. Here the CDR3 DNA reads TGTGCCAGCAGTGACTCGACAGGGGCCAACGTCCTGACTTTC. Translated, it gives CASSDSTGANVLTF.

The chain employs TRBV2 and TRBJ1-4, with a weak D call TRBD1 (6 bases). The germline V gene has CDR1 SNHLY and CDR2 FYNNEI. This CDR3 contains 14 residues. Trimming pared 5 bases from V and 3 bases from J, leaving 10 bases between. CDR3 loop: CASSLQGANEKLFF. In DNA form, the CDR3 reads TGTGCCAGCAGTCTACAGGGAGCTAATGAAAAACTGTTTTTT.

V is TRBV6-5 and J is TRBJ1-2; 9 positions agree with TRBD1. The germline V gene encodes CDR1 MNHEY and CDR2 SVGAGI. With 2 bases clipped from V and 2 bases from J, the junction kept 3 bases outside the gene matches. The CDR3 is 15 residues long. The CDR3 region has the DNA TGTGCCAGCAGTTACCGGGGACAGGGAAACTATGGCTACACCTTC. It codes for CASSYRGQGNYGYTF.

The chain uses TRBV29-1 and TRBJ2-7; TRBD1 aligns across 10 bases. This CDR3 contains 13 residues. The germline gives CDR1 SQVTM, CDR2 ANQGSEA. The V and J ends lost 4 bases and 0 bases, in that order; junction bases with no gene match: 0. The CDR3 DNA sequence: TGCAGCGTTGGGACAGGGGGCTCCTACGAGCAGTACTTC. Protein: CSVGTGGSYEQYF.

The chain links TRBV11-2 to TRBJ2-6, with D possibly matching TRBD1 (5 bases). This CDR3 has 18 residues. The germline CDR1 and CDR2 sequences are SGHAT and FQNNGV. V was trimmed by 1 base and J by 3 bases, leaving 16 bases between them. CDR3 sequence (DNA): TGTGCCAGCAGCTTAGGTTTCCAGGGTAGTGGTGGGGCCAACGTCCTGACTTTC. It yields the protein CASSLGFQGSGGANVLTF.

In DNA form, the CDR3 reads TGTGCCAGCAGTGGGTGGGGGTTCGGGGGTAAGGACTACGAGCAGTACTTC. Its protein is CASSGWGFGGKDYEQYF. The chain carries TRBV6-1 and TRBJ2-7, with D possibly matching TRBD2 (6 bases). This CDR3 comprises 17 residues. V was pared by 4 bases and J by 3 bases, with 22 bases between. CDR1 and CDR2 (germline): MNHNS, SASEGT.

The CDR3: CASSLAGQGPDTQYF. Written as DNA, the CDR3 is TGCGCCAGCAGCTTGGCGGGACAGGGTCCAGATACGCAGTATTTT. V and J are TRBV5-1 and TRBJ2-3; 9 bases fit TRBD1. CDR3 length equals 15 residues. CDR1 is SGHRS and CDR2 is YFSETQ in the germline V gene. V dropped 0 bases and J dropped 4; count of bases not matched to a gene: 3.

The gene calls are TRBV12-5 and TRBJ2-7, with D hard to call. V dropped 0 bases and J dropped 0 bases, with 9 bases sitting between them. The CDR3 has 15 amino acids. CDR1 and CDR2 from the germline V gene are LGHNT and FRNRAP. This CDR3 is CASGLVLAFSYEQYF. CDR3 nucleotides: TGTGCTAGTGGTTTGGTGTTGGCATTCTCCTACGAGCAGTACTTC. The full variable domain, completed using reference TRBV12-5 and TRBJ2-7, is DARVTQTPRHKVTEMGQEVTMRCQPILGHNTVFWYRQTMMQGLELLAYFRNRAPLDDSGMPKDRFSAEMPDATLATLKIQPSEPRDSAVYFCASGLVLAFSYEQYFGPGTRLTVT.

The J gene is TRBJ1-2, the V gene TRBV5-4; 8 nucleotides agree with TRBD1. This CDR3 is built from 15 residues. The trim removed 3 bases at V and 4 bases at J, leaving 8 bases unmatched. CDR1 and CDR2 from the germline V gene are SGHNT and YYREEE (reference sequence). The CDR3 DNA follows: TGTGCCAGCAGCTCCCCGGGACAGGCGTCCTATGGCTACACCTTC. Protein sequence: CASSSPGQASYGYTF.

The chain recombines TRBV19 with TRBJ2-2, with D hard to call. CDR3 size: 13 residues. Looked up from germline, CDR1 is LNHDA and CDR2 is SQIVND (reference sequence). V lost 0 bases to trimming and J lost 5 bases, with 4 bases between them. This CDR3 reads CASSIDPTGELFF. CDR3 coding DNA: TGTGCCAGTAGTATAGACCCTACCGGGGAGCTGTTTTTT. The whole variable domain, filled in from reference TRBV19 and TRBJ2-2, reads DGGITQSPKYLFRKEGQNVTLSCEQNLNHDAMYWYRQDPGQGLRLIYYSQIVNDFQKGDIAEGYSVSREKKESFPLTVTSAQKNPTAFYLCASSIDPTGELFFGEGSRLTVL.

The chain is built from TRBV10-3 and TRBJ1-5; 9 bases align to TRBD1. The junction had 3 bases not matched to a gene; V was cut back by 4 bases and J by 2 bases. Germline V gene lookup returns CDR1 ENHRY and CDR2 SYGVKD. The CDR3 contains 15 residues. CDR3 residues: CAISGQGGGNQPQHF. As DNA, the CDR3 is TGTGCCATCAGTGGACAGGGGGGCGGCAATCAGCCCCAGCATTTT.

This chain joins TRBV9 and TRBJ1-1; D is ambiguous. Germline values: CDR1 SGDLS, CDR2 YYNGEE. This CDR3 comprises 14 residues. The V end lost 7 bases, the J end lost 0 bases, and 13 bases lay between the germline ends. The CDR3 sequence is CASGPGVMNTEAFF. DNA for the CDR3: TGTGCCAGCGGTCCCGGGGTAATGAACACTGAAGCTTTCTTT.

This clone was counted once. At one boundary the junction diverges from the germline segment, which might be a read error. The rearrangement links TRBV15 to TRBJ1-5, with TRBD1 identical over 10 bases. The CDR3 is 15 residues long. In germline, CDR1 is LNHNV, CDR2 YYDKDF (reference sequence). This CDR3 reads CATSGDRGQNQPQHF. The CDR3 DNA sequence: TGTGCCACCAGCGGAGACAGGGGGCAAAATCAGCCCCAGCATTTT. The whole variable domain, remainder taken from reference TRBV15 and TRBJ1-5, is DAMVIQNPRYQVTQFGKPVTLSCSQTLNHNVMYWYQQKSSQAPKLLFHYYDKDFNNEADTPDNFQSRRPNTSFCFLDIRSPGLGDTAMYLCATSGDRGQNQPQHFGDGTRLSIL.

Written as DNA, the CDR3 is TGTGCCAGCAGCCTGGACAGGGCCCTCTACAATGAGCAGTTCTTC. Translated, it gives CASSLDRALYNEQFF. This chain joins TRBV4-2 and TRBJ2-1; 8 bases are shared with TRBD1. Trimming cost V 4 bases and J 3 bases; bases outside gene matches: 5. CDR1 and CDR2 (germline): LGHNA, YNFKEQ. The CDR3 is 15 amino acids.

The chain combines TRBV10-2 with TRBJ1-2; no definite D call. Deletions cut 4 bases from V and 7 bases from J, with 13 bases between. The germline gives CDR1 WSHSY, CDR2 SAAADI. The length of the CDR3 is 13 residues. CDR3 nucleotide sequence: TGCGCCAGCAGTGCGTCGGTCAGAAGTGGCTACACCTTC. This sequence encodes CASSASVRSGYTF.

The chain carries TRBV18 and TRBJ2-7, with 9 bases fitting TRBD1. Germline V gene sequence: CDR1 KGHSH, CDR2 LQKENI. There are 15 residues in the CDR3. The junction had 8 bases not matched to a gene; V was cut back by 2 bases and J by 6 bases. The CDR3 region is CASSPSTGGIGEQYF. CDR3 in DNA: TGTGCCAGCTCACCATCCACAGGGGGCATCGGCGAGCAGTACTTC.

The chain uses TRBV30 and TRBJ1-1, with 7 bases fitting TRBD1. Per the germline V gene, CDR1 is GTSNPN and CDR2 is SVGIG (reference sequence). The CDR3 has 12 amino acids. The V segment lost 4 bases and the J segment 5 bases; nucleotides outside the gene matches: 4. The CDR3 region has the DNA TGTGCCTGGACGACAGGGCGTACTGAAGCTTTCTTT. It translates to CAWTTGRTEAFF. Full variable domain (rest looked up from reference TRBV30 and TRBJ1-1): SQTIHQWPATLVQPVGSPLSLECTVEGTSNPNLYWYRQAAGRGLQLLFYSVGIGQISSEVPQNLSASRPQDRQFILSSKKLLLSDSGFYLCAWTTGRTEAFFGQGTRLTVV.

The chain is built from TRBV5-1 and TRBJ2-3, with D perhaps TRBD2 (6 bases). CDR1 and CDR2 from the germline V gene are SGHRS and YFSETQ. V was clipped by 0 bases and J by 4 bases, with 12 bases between them. This CDR3 spans 15 amino acids. CDR3 sequence (DNA): TGCGCCAGCAGCTTGGAGGCGGGGTTGGCAGATACGCAGTATTTT. Translating it yields CASSLEAGLADTQYF.